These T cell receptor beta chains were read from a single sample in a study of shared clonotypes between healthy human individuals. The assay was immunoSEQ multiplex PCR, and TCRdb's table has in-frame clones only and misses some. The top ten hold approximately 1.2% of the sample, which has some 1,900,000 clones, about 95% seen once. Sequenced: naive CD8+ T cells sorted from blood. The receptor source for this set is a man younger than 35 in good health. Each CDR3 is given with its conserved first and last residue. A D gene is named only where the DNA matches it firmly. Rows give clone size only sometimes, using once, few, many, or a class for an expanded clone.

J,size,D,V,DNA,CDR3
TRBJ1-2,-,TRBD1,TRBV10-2,TGCGCCAGCTCGACAGGGACTCTCTACACCTTC,CASSTGTLYTF
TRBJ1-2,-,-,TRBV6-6,TGTGCCAGCAGTTACATCGACGGCTACACCTTC,CASSYIDGYTF
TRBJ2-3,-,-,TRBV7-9,TGTGCCAGCAGTCTTTATGGCGGGACCACAGATACGCAGTATTTT,CASSLYGGTTDTQYF
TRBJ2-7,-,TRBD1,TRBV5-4,TGTGCCATGAACAGGGGGCGCGGGTACGAGCAGTACTTC,CAMNRGRGYEQYF
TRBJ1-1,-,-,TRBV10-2,TGCGCCAGCAGTGAGTTTCACACTGAAGCTTTCTTT,CASSEFHTEAFF
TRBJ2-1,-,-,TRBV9,TGTGCCAGCAGCTTATCTGGGGGGAACAATGAGCAGTTCTTC,CASSLSGGNNEQFF
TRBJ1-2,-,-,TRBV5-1,TGCGCCAGCAGCTTGGACGGTCGGGGGGCCTATGGCTACACCTTC,CASSLDGRGAYGYTF
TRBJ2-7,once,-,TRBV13,TGTGCCAGCAGCTCTAAGGGCCTAAACTACGAGCAGTACTTC,CASSSKGLNYEQYF
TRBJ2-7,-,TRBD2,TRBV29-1,TGCAGCGTTTCTAGCGGTGTTTCCTACGAGCAGTACTTC,CSVSSGVSYEQYF
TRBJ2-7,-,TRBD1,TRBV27,TGTGCCAGCACTTTGGGACAGGGGCCGGACGAGCAGTACTTC,CASTLGQGPDEQYF
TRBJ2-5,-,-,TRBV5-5,TGTGCCAGCAGCGTCCCTTCAGGCGAGACCCAGTACTTC,CASSVPSGETQYF
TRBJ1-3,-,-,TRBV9,TGTGCCAGCAGCGTAGGCGGCCTCTCTGGAAACACCATATATTTT,CASSVGGLSGNTIYF
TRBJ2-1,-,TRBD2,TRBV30,TGTGCCTGGAGTGTGACTAGCCTCGATGAGCAGTTCTTC,CAWSVTSLDEQFF
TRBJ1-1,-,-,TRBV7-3,TGTGCCAGCAGCTTCGACAGAGGGACTGAAGCTTTCTTT,CASSFDRGTEAFF
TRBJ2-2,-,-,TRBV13,TGTGCCAGCAGCCACGGCCTTTCCGGGGAGCTGTTTTTT,CASSHGLSGELFF
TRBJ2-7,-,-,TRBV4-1,TGCGCCAGCAGCCAAGCAGGACAAGGCTCCTACGAGCAGTACTTC,CASSQAGQGSYEQYF
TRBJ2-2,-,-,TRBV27,TGTGCCAGCAGTTTATTTTACGGGGAGCTGTTTTTT,CASSLFYGELFF
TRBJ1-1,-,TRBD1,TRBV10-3,TGTGCCATCAGTGACCCGACAGGGGTCAACACTGAAGCTTTCTTT,CAISDPTGVNTEAFF
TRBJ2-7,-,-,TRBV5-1,TGCGCCAGCGCCTTTGAGGGGACTCCTCGTGGGGAGCAGTACTTC,CASAFEGTPRGEQYF
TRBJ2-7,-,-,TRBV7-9,TGTGCCAGCACCTCCATGCCCCAGGCCCACGAGCAGTACTTC,CASTSMPQAHEQYF
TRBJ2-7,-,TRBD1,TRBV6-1,TGTGCCAGCAGTGAAGAGTATACAGGGGGTGAGGGTGACGAGCAGTACTTC,CASSEEYTGGEGDEQYF
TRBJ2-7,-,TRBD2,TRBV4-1,TGCGCCAGCAGCCAAGTTACTGGAGGACTAGCGGAGGACTACGAGCAGTACTTC,CASSQVTGGLAEDYEQYF
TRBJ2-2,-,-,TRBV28,TGTGCCAGCAGTTTCTTAGGTAGTTCCACGAACACCGGGGAGCTGTTTTTT,CASSFLGSSTNTGELFF
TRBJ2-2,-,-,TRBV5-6,TGTGCCAGCAGCCCCTGGACAGCCGGGGAGCTGTTTTTT,CASSPWTAGELFF
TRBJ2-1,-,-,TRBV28,TGTGCCAGCAGTTTGGCGTACAATGAGCAGTTCTTC,CASSLAYNEQFF
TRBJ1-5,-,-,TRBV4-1,TGCGCCAGCAGCCAAGAAGCGTACGGTAATCAGCCCCAGCATTTT,CASSQEAYGNQPQHF
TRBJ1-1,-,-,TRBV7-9,TGTGCCAGCAGCTCCGGGAGGGAGCAAGCTTTCTTT,CASSSGREQAFF
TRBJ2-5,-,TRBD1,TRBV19,TGTGCCAGTAGTAGGGACAGGGAAGGGGAAGAGACCCAGTACTTC,CASSRDREGEETQYF